These 25 T cell receptor beta chains were sequenced from one sample in a study of CD8+ T cells in alopecia areata. Isolated RNA was reverse transcribed into cDNA used as the sequencing template. Generated by immunoSEQ multiplex PCR, the TCRdb table keeps only in-frame clones and is missing some. The sample includes 210,000 or so clones, approximately 67% seen only once; the top ten take 1% to 1.5%. Sample treatment: oral pan-JAK inhibitor, 5-10 mg twice daily. Specimen: CD4+ T cells sorted from blood, collected at approximately week 45, from a patient treated with tofacitinib. The origin of the receptors is a human donor with alopecia areata.

The chain couples TRBV5-1 to TRBJ2-5; TRBD1 matches at 7 bases. With V trimmed by 4 bases and J by 5 bases, 11 bases remained unmatched. The CDR3 runs to 15 residues. Per germline, CDR1 SGHRS and CDR2 YFSETQ. CDR3 nucleotide sequence: TGCGCCAGCAGCAGACGACAGGGAGAGAAGGAGACCCAGTACTTC. Translated, it gives CASSRRQGEKETQYF.

The table lists this clone with a few counts. V gene TRBV7-3 combines with J gene TRBJ2-6, with D possibly matching TRBD1 (6 bases). The CDR3 loop spans 14 amino acids. The germline V gene has CDR1 SGHTA and CDR2 FQGTGA. V dropped 8 bases and J dropped 1 base, with 9 bases sitting between them. As DNA, the CDR3 is TGTGCCAGCTCACAGGGTTCTGGGGCCAACGTCCTGACTTTC. Amino acid sequence: CASSQGSGANVLTF.

This chain links TRBV6-5 with TRBJ2-6; D possibly corresponds to TRBD1 (5 bases). The CDR3 spans 14 residues. Germline CDR1 and CDR2: MNHEY and SVGAGI. Trimming removed 2 bases at V and 8 bases at J, with 10 bases between. CDR3 sequence reads: CASSYNQGSNVLTF. The CDR3 region has the DNA TGTGCCAGCAGTTACAATCAGGGCTCCAACGTCCTGACTTTC.

The V call is TRBV7-2, the J call TRBJ2-1; possible D gene TRBD2, 6 bases. CDR3 length: 15 residues. The V gene's germline CDR1 is SGHTA and CDR2 FQGNSA. V lost 3 bases to trimming and J lost 5 bases, with 14 bases between them. The CDR3 nucleotides read TGTGCCAGCAGCTTGGGACGGAGGGTTGACAATGAGCAGTTCTTC. This sequence encodes CASSLGRRVDNEQFF.

V and J are TRBV7-9 and TRBJ1-1; 7 nucleotides match TRBD1. The junction had 6 bases not matched to a gene; V was cut back by 6 bases and J by 5 bases. Germline V gives CDR1 SEHNR, CDR2 FQNEAQ (reference sequence). The CDR3 runs 13 residues. CDR3 protein: CASSEGANTEAFF. In nucleotides, the CDR3 is TGTGCCAGCAGTGAGGGGGCGAATACTGAAGCTTTCTTT.

This clone has ten or more counts. The rearrangement uses TRBV5-1 and TRBJ2-2; D may be TRBD1 or TRBD2 (5 bases each). Trimming took 0 bases from V and 0 from J, leaving 9 bases between them. Germline V gene sequence: CDR1 SGHRS, CDR2 YFSETQ. The CDR3 length is 16 residues. The CDR3 loop is CASSLAVGANTGELFF. In DNA form, the CDR3 reads TGCGCCAGCAGCTTGGCTGTGGGGGCGAACACCGGGGAGCTGTTTTTT.

This chain uses TRBV30 with TRBJ2-2; D gene unclear. The germline V gene encodes CDR1 GTSNPN and CDR2 SVGIG (reference sequence). The CDR3 covers 11 residues. Trimming stripped 4 bases from V and 8 bases from J, with 8 bases between. CDR3 DNA sequence: TGTGCCTGGACTGACGTGGGGGAGCTGTTTTTT. It encodes CAWTDVGELFF. The whole variable domain, filled in from reference TRBV30 and TRBJ2-2, reads SQTIHQWPATLVQPVGSPLSLECTVEGTSNPNLYWYRQAAGRGLQLLFYSVGIGQISSEVPQNLSASRPQDRQFILSSKKLLLSDSGFYLCAWTDVGELFFGEGSRLTVL.

V usage is TRBV30 and J usage is TRBJ2-7, with TRBD2 as a possible D gene (6 bases). Germline lookup yields CDR1 GTSNPN and CDR2 SVGIG (reference sequence). The V end lost 4 bases, the J end lost 2 bases, and 21 bases lay between the germline ends. CDR3 length: 16 residues. This CDR3 is CAWTPMSPGVPYEQYF. The CDR3 DNA is TGTGCCTGGACTCCTATGTCTCCGGGGGTGCCCTACGAGCAGTACTTC.

V usage is TRBV10-3 and J usage is TRBJ2-3; TRBD2 matches 7 bases. Trimming removed 5 bases from V and 0 bases from J; junction bases left unmatched: 2. This CDR3 spans 14 amino acids. CDR1 and CDR2 (germline): ENHRY, SYGVKD. The CDR3 bases are TGTGCCATCAGTCGGGGGGTCAGCACAGATACGCAGTATTTT. This sequence encodes CAISRGVSTDTQYF.

The chain links TRBV30 to TRBJ1-2, with D maybe TRBD1 (6 bases). V shed 0 bases and J shed 4 bases, with 9 bases lying between them. The germline CDR1 and CDR2 sequences are GTSNPN and SVGIG (reference sequence). The CDR3 contains 13 residues. Here the CDR3 reads CAWSVRQAYGYTF. In nucleotides, the CDR3 is TGTGCCTGGAGTGTCCGACAGGCCTATGGCTACACCTTC.

The genes are TRBV7-2 and TRBJ2-3; the match to TRBD2 covers 7 bases. V was clipped by 1 base and J by 1 base; unmatched bases: 8. The germline V gene encodes CDR1 SGHTA and CDR2 FQGNSA. The CDR3 has 17 amino acids. The CDR3 loop is CASSLEGGWHRTDTQYF. CDR3 coding DNA: TGTGCCAGCAGCTTAGAGGGAGGGTGGCACCGCACAGATACGCAGTATTTT.

This chain connects TRBV7-9 to TRBJ2-3; D not resolved. This CDR3 spans 13 amino acids. The V end was cut by 4 bases, the J end by 2 bases, with 7 bases between. From germline, CDR1 is SEHNR and CDR2 FQNEAQ (reference sequence). CDR3 sequence: CASSSPNTDTQYF. For the CDR3, the DNA is TGTGCCAGCAGCTCACCAAACACAGATACGCAGTATTTT.

The chain has TRBV25-1 and TRBJ1-2; possibly TRBD1 for D (5 bases). In germline, CDR1 is MGHDK, CDR2 SYGVNS. The CDR3 covers 13 residues. Trimming took off 4 bases at V and 5 bases at J, with 11 bases between the two ends. The DNA for the CDR3 is TGTGCCAGCAGTGGGGGCAGTGGTTATGGCTACACCTTC. It yields the protein CASSGGSGYGYTF.

This clone was counted between two and nine times. V and J are TRBV27 and TRBJ1-2; no reliable D call. V was trimmed by 5 bases and J by 4 bases, leaving 17 bases between them. The CDR3 extends over 15 amino acids. The germline gives CDR1 MNHEY, CDR2 SMNVEV (reference sequence). This chain's CDR3 is CASSLSDGASYGYTF. The CDR3 nucleotides read TGTGCCAGCAGTCTCTCGGACGGAGCCTCCTATGGCTACACCTTC.

CDR3 sequence (DNA): TGCGCCAGCAGTCAATTTAAGACAGGTGACCTCGCAACTAATGAAAAACTGTTTTTT. Translating it yields CASSQFKTGDLATNEKLFF. This chain links TRBV23-1 with TRBJ1-4, with D possibly matching TRBD1 (6 bases). TRBV23-1 is known as an ORF, though its function is uncertain. Trimming took off 1 base at V and 0 bases at J, with 18 bases between the two ends. The CDR3 has 19 residues.

V is TRBV25-1 and J is TRBJ1-1; D remains ambiguous. The CDR3 has 13 residues. Per the germline V gene, CDR1 is MGHDK and CDR2 is SYGVNS. V was trimmed by 6 bases and J by 3 bases, leaving 11 bases between them. The chain's CDR3 is CASRQTTYTEAFF. CDR3 nucleotides: TGTGCCAGCAGACAGACTACCTACACTGAAGCTTTCTTT.

This clone appeared many times. The rearrangement joins TRBV7-2 to TRBJ2-6; D possibly corresponds to TRBD1 (6 bases). Germline V gives CDR1 SGHTA, CDR2 FQGNSA. The CDR3 is made up of 17 amino acids. The V gene lost 0 bases and the J gene lost 4 bases, with 13 bases spanning the gap. CDR3 sequence (DNA): TGTGCCAGCAGCTTAGCGAACAGGGTTTTAGGGGCCAACGTCCTGACTTTC. It translates to CASSLANRVLGANVLTF. Variable domain in full (rest from reference TRBV7-2 and TRBJ2-6): GAGVSQSPSNKVTEKGKDVELRCDPISGHTALYWYRQSLGQGLEFLIYFQGNSAPDKSGLPSDRFSAERTGGSVSTLTIQRTQQEDSAVYLCASSLANRVLGANVLTFGAGSRLTVL.

This clone was seen ten or more times. The same CDR3 can be traced to other DNA sequences in this sample. The chain couples TRBV7-2 to TRBJ1-1, with a possible D match to TRBD1 (6 bases). Trimming took off 6 bases at V and 0 bases at J, with 11 bases between the two ends. Looked up from germline, CDR1 is SGHTA and CDR2 is FQGNSA. The CDR3 length is 14 residues. DNA of the CDR3: TGTGCCAGCAGTTTCACAGGGATGAACACTGAAGCTTTCTTT. This sequence encodes CASSFTGMNTEAFF.

This chain uses TRBV19 with TRBJ2-3, with D possibly matching TRBD2 (6 bases). CDR1 is LNHDA and CDR2 is SQIVND in the germline V gene (reference sequence). Trimming removed 7 bases from V and 2 bases from J, with 16 bases in between. This CDR3 region has 15 residues. The CDR3 bases are TGTGCCAGTACCACGACCTGGACTAACACAGATACGCAGTATTTT. This sequence encodes CASTTTWTNTDTQYF. Full variable domain (missing parts from reference TRBV19 and TRBJ2-3): DGGITQSPKYLFRKEGQNVTLSCEQNLNHDAMYWYRQDPGQGLRLIYYSQIVNDFQKGDIAEGYSVSREKKESFPLTVTSAQKNPTAFYLCASTTTWTNTDTQYFGPGTRLTVL.

The rearrangement links TRBV2 to TRBJ2-5; tentatively, D is TRBD1 (6 bases). Trimming shortened V by 11 bases and J by 5 bases, and 12 bases separated the two germline ends. CDR1 and CDR2 (germline): SNHLY, FYNNEI. The CDR3 consists of 11 residues. CDR3 amino acids: CAGTRGETQYF. The CDR3 region has the DNA TGTGCCGGAACTAGGGGGGAGACCCAGTACTTC. Full variable domain (outside the CDR3, taken from reference TRBV2 and TRBJ2-5): EPEVTQTPSHQVTQMGQEVILRCVPISNHLYFYWYRQILGQKVEFLVSFYNNEISEKSEIFDDQFSVERPDGSNFTLKIRSTKLEDSAMYFCAGTRGETQYFGPGTRLLVL.

The chain joins TRBV5-1 to TRBJ2-1; D is unresolved. CDR1 is SGHRS, CDR2 YFSETQ, per germline. The CDR3 sequence is 12 residues long. V was shortened by 0 bases and J by 7 bases, with 5 bases between the two germline ends. This chain's CDR3 is CASSLARNEQFF. The DNA for the CDR3 is TGCGCCAGCAGCTTGGCAAGGAATGAGCAGTTCTTC.

This sequence joins TRBV7-2 and TRBJ1-2; tentatively, D is TRBD1 (6 bases). Germline CDR1 SGHTA, CDR2 FQGNSA. The CDR3 is made up of 13 amino acids. V lost 4 bases, J lost 12 bases, and 18 bases lay in between. CDR3 in DNA: TGTGCCAGCAGCTCCTTCGCGGACAGAGGACACACCTTC. Protein product: CASSSFADRGHTF. Filled out from reference TRBV7-2 and TRBJ1-2, the complete variable domain reads GAGVSQSPSNKVTEKGKDVELRCDPISGHTALYWYRQSLGQGLEFLIYFQGNSAPDKSGLPSDRFSAERTGGSVSTLTIQRTQQEDSAVYLCASSSFADRGHTFGSGTRLTVV.

This clone was picked up a small number of times. This chain links TRBV30 with TRBJ1-6; maybe TRBD1 (5 bases). Germline CDR1 GTSNPN, CDR2 SVGIG (reference sequence). Trimming cost V 4 bases and J 7 bases, with 11 bases left between them. The CDR3 length is 13 residues. The CDR3 region has the DNA TGTGCCTGGACTAGGGGCACCAATTCACCCCTCCACTTT. It encodes CAWTRGTNSPLHF.

This chain links TRBV29-1 with TRBJ1-1; D remains ambiguous. This CDR3 contains 12 residues. Germline V gene data show CDR1 as SQVTM and CDR2 as ANQGSEA. Trimming cost V 6 bases and J 4 bases, with 12 bases left between them. The CDR3 DNA reads as TGCAGCGTCCGCCCCGAAGGCACTGAAGCTTTCTTT. Residues: CSVRPEGTEAFF.

This clone has only a few counts. This sequence joins TRBV29-1 and TRBJ2-7, with D possibly matching TRBD1 (5 bases). CDR1 is SQVTM, CDR2 ANQGSEA, per germline. V dropped 4 bases and J dropped 5 bases, with 15 bases sitting between them. The CDR3 extends over 13 amino acids. The CDR3 DNA reads TGCAGCGTTGGGTCAGGGCTAAGGCACGAGCAGTACTTC. Encoded protein: CSVGSGLRHEQYF.